This T cell receptor (beta chain) was captured by sequencing in a study of T cell changes during pregnancy in multiple sclerosis. The CDR3 totals 15 residues. Germline trimming cut 4 bases from V and 2 bases from J; bases unmatched to any gene: 4. Clones were read by immunoSEQ multiplex PCR, and TCRdb kept only the in-frame ones, dropping some. The sample includes roughly 39,000 clones, 80% to 95% of them seen just once. This TCR derives from a female donor in good health, enrolled as a control in a pregnancy study. The sequenced sample was CD4+ T cells from peripheral blood mononuclear cells, obtained after pregnancy. The chain joins TRBV23-1 to TRBJ1-3; 8 bases are shared with TRBD1. TRBV23-1 is designated an ORF whose function remains uncertain. CDR3 bases: TGCGCCAGCAGTCCACAGGGGGGAACTGGAAACACCATATATTTT. Its protein product is CASSPQGGTGNTIYF.